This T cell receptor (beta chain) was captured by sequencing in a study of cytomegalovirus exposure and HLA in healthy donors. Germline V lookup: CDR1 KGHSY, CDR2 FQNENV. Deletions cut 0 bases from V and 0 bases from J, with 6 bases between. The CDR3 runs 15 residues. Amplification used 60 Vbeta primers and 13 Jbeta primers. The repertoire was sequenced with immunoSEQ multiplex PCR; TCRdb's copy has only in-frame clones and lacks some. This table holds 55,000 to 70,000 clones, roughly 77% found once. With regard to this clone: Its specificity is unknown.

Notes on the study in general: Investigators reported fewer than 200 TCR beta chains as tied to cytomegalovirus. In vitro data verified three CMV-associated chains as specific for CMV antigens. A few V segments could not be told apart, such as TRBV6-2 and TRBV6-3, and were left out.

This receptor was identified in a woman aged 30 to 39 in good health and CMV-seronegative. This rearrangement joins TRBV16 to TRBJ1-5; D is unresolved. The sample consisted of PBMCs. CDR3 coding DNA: TGTGCCAGCAGCCAATCGACATCTAGCAATCAGCCCCAGCATTTT. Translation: CASSQSTSSNQPQHF.